This section outlines one T cell receptor (beta chain) sequence together with its context. The target antigen is unknown. The treatment here: 15 Gy SBRT to primary tumor, nephrectomy 4 weeks later. Nephrectomy followed 15 Gy stereotactic body radiation by 4 weeks. The data are from a study of radiation and T cells in renal cell carcinoma. General study findings and limits: No pretreatment tumor biopsies were available for baseline clonotypes. In blood, top tumor clones expanded by 2 weeks, shrinking by 4. Top 100 clonotypes averaged approximately 50% in irradiated versus around 45% in nephrectomy-only tumors.

V lost 6 bases and J lost 3, with 5 bases in between. Looked up from germline, CDR1 is MNHNY and CDR2 is SVGAGI (reference sequence). CDR3 size: 11 residues. Repertoires were generated with immunoSEQ multiplex PCR, while TCRdb's copy carries only in-frame clones and drops some. The sample lists about 5,200 clones; roughly three fifths were seen once. The receptor was isolated from a man in his 60s with renal cell carcinoma. This chain uses TRBV6-6 with TRBJ1-1, with D tentatively TRBD1 (5 bases). The material sequenced was tumor tissue, taken from a patient whose treatment included radiotherapy and nephrectomy. CDR3 DNA sequence: TGTGCCAGCAGACAGGACACTGAAGCTTTCTTT. Its protein is CASRQDTEAFF.